This entry describes one T cell receptor (beta chain). Its antigen is undetermined. The roughly 120-subject validation cohort, separate from the 666-subject first cohort, included the donors. The junction had 8 bases not matched to a gene; V was cut back by 6 bases and J by 2 bases. The CDR3 length is 15 residues. The germline V gene encodes CDR1 MNHEY and CDR2 SVGAGI. This record comes from a study of cytomegalovirus exposure and HLA in healthy donors. Study context: The 90 to 150 validation repertoires used the same platform as the roughly 720 first-cohort repertoires (as reported by a later analysis). Study observations and caveats: It was found in a later analysis that first-cohort TCR clusters tended to co-occur in the 120 validation repertoires. For cytomegalovirus status, the classifier reportedly gave diagnoses with high specificity and sensitivity.

Repertoires were generated with immunoSEQ multiplex PCR, while TCRdb's copy carries only in-frame clones and drops some. The sample has about 220,000 clones; about 86% are singletons. This TCR came from a woman aged 18-29 years in good health and CMV-seronegative. Sample: PBMCs. The J gene is TRBJ1-2, the V gene TRBV6-5; 8 bases agree with TRBD1. CDR3 amino acids: CASSRTDRGNYGYTF. CDR3 bases: TGTGCCAGCAGCCGTACCGACAGGGGCAACTATGGCTACACCTTC.